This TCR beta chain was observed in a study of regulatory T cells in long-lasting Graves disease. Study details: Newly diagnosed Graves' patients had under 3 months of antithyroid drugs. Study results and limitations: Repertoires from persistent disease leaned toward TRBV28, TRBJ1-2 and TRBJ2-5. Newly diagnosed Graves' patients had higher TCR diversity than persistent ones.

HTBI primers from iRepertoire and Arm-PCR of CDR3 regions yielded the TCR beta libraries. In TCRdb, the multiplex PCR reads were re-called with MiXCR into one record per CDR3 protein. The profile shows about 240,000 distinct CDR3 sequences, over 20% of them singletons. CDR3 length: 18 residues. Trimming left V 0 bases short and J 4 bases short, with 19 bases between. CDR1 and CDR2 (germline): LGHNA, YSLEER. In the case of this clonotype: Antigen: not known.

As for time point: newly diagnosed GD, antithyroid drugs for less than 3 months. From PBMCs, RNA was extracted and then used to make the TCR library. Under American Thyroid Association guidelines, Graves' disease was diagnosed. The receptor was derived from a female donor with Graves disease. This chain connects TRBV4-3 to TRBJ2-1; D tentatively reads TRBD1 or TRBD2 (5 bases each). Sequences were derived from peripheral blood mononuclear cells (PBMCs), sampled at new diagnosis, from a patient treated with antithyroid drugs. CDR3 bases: TGCGCCAGCAGCCAAGATCGAAATCCACCCGGGGCGTACAATGAGCAGTTCTTC. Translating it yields CASSQDRNPPGAYNEQFF.